The present entry profiles one TCR beta chain with its context. Its cognate antigen is unknown. V shed 0 bases and J shed 4 bases, with 4 bases lying between them. The V gene's germline CDR1 is MNHEY and CDR2 SVGAGI. This CDR3 has 13 amino acids. Produced via immunoSEQ multiplex PCR; TCRdb's table is partial and in-frame only. Of more than 150,000 clones listed, roughly nine tenths were seen once; the top ten hold approximately 1.3%. This entry comes from a study of T cell responses to AZD1222 COVID-19 vaccine. Overall study findings and caveats: White British people made up most donors, females outnumbered males, and clonal diversity was possibly underestimated. Baseline testing showed seropositivity in only a handful of AZD1222 recipients. Reportedly, close to half of spike-specific TCRs are directed against unmutated variant regions.

V usage is TRBV6-5 and J usage is TRBJ1-5; D remains ambiguous. The TCR comes from an adult who received the AZD1222 COVID-19 vaccine. The source was peripheral blood, collected 28 days after the second AZD1222 dose. The CDR3 coding sequence is TGTGCCAGCAGTTACTCCTATAATCAGCCCCAGCATTTT. Translating gives CASSYSYNQPQHF.